The clone carrying this T cell receptor beta chain was seen repeatedly, ten times or more. What it recognizes is unknown. The sample originates from a study of T cells after yellow fever vaccination. Findings and caveats of the study: Clones that expanded after primary vaccination mostly reappeared after the booster (approximately 96% CD4, approximately 89% CD8). Weaker overall was a secondary response that nonetheless peaked faster, on day 5 versus 15.

By 5'RACE template switching, TCR cDNA was produced, with a universal primer site and UMIs added in the process. TCRdb fed the 5' RACE reads into MiXCR, producing one record per CDR3 protein. The sample includes just under 600,000 distinct CDR3 sequences, 13% seen only once; the top ten take about an eighth. The specimen comprised PBMCs, sampled on the day of the yellow fever booster vaccination. This clonotype originated in a man aged 25 to 40 who received the YFV17D yellow fever vaccine.

The CDR3 nucleotides read TGTGCCAGCAGTCTACCCGGGCTTGGCGAGCAGTACTTC. It yields the protein CASSLPGLGEQYF. This chain joins TRBV7-9 and TRBJ2-7; no clear D. CDR3 length: 13 residues. Trimming removed 6 bases from V and 6 bases from J, with 15 bases in between. Per the germline V gene, CDR1 is SEHNR and CDR2 is FQNEAQ (reference sequence).